These T cell receptor beta chains were read from a single sample in a study of CD8+CD57+ T cells in acquired aplastic anemia. TCRdb itself ran the reads through MiXCR, one entry per CDR3 protein. The sample contains hundreds of thousands of distinct CDR3 sequences, around 43% of which appear only once. The sequencing sample was made of sorted CD4+, CD8+, or CD8+CD57+ T cells (not recorded which) from PBMCs. The source of these receptors is a human donor with aplastic anemia. CDR3s include the opening cysteine and the closing phenylalanine or tryptophan. D genes are given only for firm matches. Expanded clones are given a class, and other clones once, few, many or no size at all.

>TRBV5-1|TRBJ2-7|.|.
TGCGCCAGCAGCTTGTGGGGAGGACTACCCGCCACCTACGAGCAGTACTTC
CASSLWGGLPATYEQYF
>TRBV2|TRBJ1-5|.|.
TGTGCCAGCAGTGGGGCCGATAATCAGCCCCAGCATTTT
CASSGADNQPQHF
>TRBV7-9|TRBJ1-1|.|many
TGTGCCAGCAGACCCGACGGTAACACTGAAGCTTTCTTT
CASRPDGNTEAFF
>TRBV20-1|TRBJ2-7|TRBD2|few
TGCAGTGCCAATCTTCTGACGGGACTAGCGGGGGACGAGCAGTACTTC
CSANLLTGLAGDEQYF
>TRBV5-6|TRBJ1-1|TRBD1|many
TGTGCCAGCACCGGGACAGGGAACACTGAAGCTTTCTTT
CASTGTGNTEAFF
>TRBV29-1|TRBJ2-3|TRBD2|.
TGCAGCGTTGAAGGGGGAGCGGGGACCTACAATGAGCAGTATTTT
CSVEGGAGTYNEQYF
>TRBV9|TRBJ1-5|.|.
TGTGCCAGCAGCGCCTGGCTGGGTGATCAGCCCCAGCATTTT
CASSAWLGDQPQHF
>TRBV9|TRBJ1-1|.|.
TGTGCCAGCAGCGTAACAGGGACGGACTCTCACACTGAAGCTTTCTTT
CASSVTGTDSHTEAFF
>TRBV6-5|TRBJ1-2|.|.
TGTGCCAGCAGTGATCCTGATGGACAGTACTATGGCTACACCTTC
CASSDPDGQYYGYTF
>TRBV7-8|TRBJ1-2|.|many
TGTGCCAGCAGCTTATTGGAGTATTTAAACACCTTC
CASSLLEYLNTF
>TRBV13|TRBJ1-2|.|many
TGTGCCAGCAGCTTCGGCAGCAACTATGGCTACACCTTC
CASSFGSNYGYTF
>TRBV5-1|TRBJ2-3|TRBD2|many
TGCGCCAGCAGCCTCGGGACTAGCGGGATCACAGATACGCAGTATTTT
CASSLGTSGITDTQYF
>TRBV2|TRBJ2-7|.|many
.
CAGQRDYPCEQYF
>TRBV7-9|TRBJ2-5|TRBD2|once
TGTGCCAGCAGCTCGACTAGCGGGAGAGGATGGGAGACCCAGTACTTC
CASSSTSGRGWETQYF
>TRBV3-1|TRBJ2-7|.|.
TGTGCCAGCAGCCAAGTTGGGTCAGGGGTAGTTACCTACGAGCAGTACTTC
CASSQVGSGVVTYEQYF
>TRBV6-1|TRBJ2-1|.|.
TGTGCCAGCAGTGAATTTAGGTCCTCTAATGAGCAGTTCTTC
CASSEFRSSNEQFF
>TRBV11-2|TRBJ1-2|.|many
TGTGCCAGCAGCTTAGAAGCCAGAGACTATGGCTACACCTTC
CASSLEARDYGYTF
>TRBV10-3|TRBJ1-3|.|few
TGTGCCATCAGTGCGGGGGGTTCGCTTGGAAACACCATATATTTT
CAISAGGSLGNTIYF
>TRBV10-3|TRBJ2-6|.|.
TGTGCCAGTCGGGGGACTGGGGCCAACGTCCTGACTTTC
CASRGTGANVLTF
>TRBV11-2|TRBJ2-6|.|.
TGTGCCTGGAGTGTCGGCGCACCTGGGGCCAACGTCCTGACTTTC
CAWSVGAPGANVLTF
>TRBV5-6|TRBJ1-5|TRBD1|many
TGTGCCAGCAGCCATGGACAGGGCAATCAGCCCCAGCATTTT
CASSHGQGNQPQHF
>TRBV14|TRBJ2-3|TRBD2|many
TGTGCCAGCAGCCAGACTAGCGGTAGCACAGATACGCAGTATTTT
CASSQTSGSTDTQYF
>TRBV7-9|TRBJ1-2|TRBD1|many
TGTGCCAGCAGCTACCGACAGGGGGCAAGTGAGGGCTACACCTTC
CASSYRQGASEGYTF
>TRBV4-3|TRBJ1-6|.|few
TGCGCCAGCAGCCAAGATGATGGGGGCAGCGCACCCCTCCACTTT
CASSQDDGGSAPLHF
>TRBV9|TRBJ1-5|.|many
TGTGCCAGCAGCGTCTCTTACAATCAGCCCCAGCATTTT
CASSVSYNQPQHF